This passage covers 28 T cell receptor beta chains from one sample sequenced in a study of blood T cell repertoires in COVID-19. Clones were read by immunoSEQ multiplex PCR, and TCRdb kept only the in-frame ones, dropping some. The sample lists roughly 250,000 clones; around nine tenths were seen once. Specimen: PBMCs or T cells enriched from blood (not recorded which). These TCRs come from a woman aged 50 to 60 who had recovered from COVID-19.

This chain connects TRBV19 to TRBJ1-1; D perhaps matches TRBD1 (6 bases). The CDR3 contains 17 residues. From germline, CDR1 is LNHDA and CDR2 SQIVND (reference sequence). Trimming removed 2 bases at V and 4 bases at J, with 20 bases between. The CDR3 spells CASSIRGLGRGVTEAFF. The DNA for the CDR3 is TGTGCCAGTAGTATAAGGGGCCTTGGCAGGGGCGTCACTGAAGCTTTCTTT.

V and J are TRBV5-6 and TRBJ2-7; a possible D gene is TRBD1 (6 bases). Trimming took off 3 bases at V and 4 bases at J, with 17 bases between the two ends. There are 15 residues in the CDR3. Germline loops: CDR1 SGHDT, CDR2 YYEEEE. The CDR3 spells CASSYQGQDWYEQYF. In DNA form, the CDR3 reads TGTGCCAGCAGCTACCAGGGGCAGGACTGGTACGAGCAGTACTTC. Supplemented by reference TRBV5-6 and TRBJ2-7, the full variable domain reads DAGVTQSPTHLIKTRGQQVTLRCSPKSGHDTVSWYQQALGQGPQFIFQYYEEEERQRGNFPDRFSGHQFPNYSSELNVNALLLGDSALYLCASSYQGQDWYEQYFGPGTRLTVT.

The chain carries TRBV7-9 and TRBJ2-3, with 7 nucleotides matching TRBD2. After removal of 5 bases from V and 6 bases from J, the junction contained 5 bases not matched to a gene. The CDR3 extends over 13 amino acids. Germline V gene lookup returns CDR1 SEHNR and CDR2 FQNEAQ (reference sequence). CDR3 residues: CASSPGGWDTQYF. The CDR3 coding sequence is TGTGCCAGCAGCCCGGGGGGTTGGGATACGCAGTATTTT.

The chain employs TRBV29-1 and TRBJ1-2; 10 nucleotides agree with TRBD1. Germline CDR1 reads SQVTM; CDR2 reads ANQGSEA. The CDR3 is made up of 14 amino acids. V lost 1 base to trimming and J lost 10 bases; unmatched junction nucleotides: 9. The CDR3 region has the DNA TGCAGCGTTGAAGTGGGACAGGGGACCGGGCTCTACACCTTC. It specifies CSVEVGQGTGLYTF.

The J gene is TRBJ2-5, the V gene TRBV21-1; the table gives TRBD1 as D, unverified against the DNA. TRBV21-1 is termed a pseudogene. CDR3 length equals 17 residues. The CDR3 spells CASSTLFGQGFQETQYF. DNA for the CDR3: TGTGCCAGCAGCACGCTCTTTGGGCAGGGCTTTCAAGAGACCCAGTACTTC.

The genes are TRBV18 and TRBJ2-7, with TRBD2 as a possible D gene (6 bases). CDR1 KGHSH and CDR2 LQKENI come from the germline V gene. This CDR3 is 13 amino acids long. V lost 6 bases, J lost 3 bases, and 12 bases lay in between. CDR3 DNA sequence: TGTGCCAGCTCGCCGACTAGGAGCTACGAGCAGTACTTC. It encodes CASSPTRSYEQYF. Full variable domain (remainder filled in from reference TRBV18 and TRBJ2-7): NAGVMQNPRHLVRRRGQEARLRCSPMKGHSHVYWYRQLPEEGLKFMVYLQKENIIDESGMPKERFSAEFPKEGPSILRIQQVVRGDSAAYFCASSPTRSYEQYFGPGTRLTVT.

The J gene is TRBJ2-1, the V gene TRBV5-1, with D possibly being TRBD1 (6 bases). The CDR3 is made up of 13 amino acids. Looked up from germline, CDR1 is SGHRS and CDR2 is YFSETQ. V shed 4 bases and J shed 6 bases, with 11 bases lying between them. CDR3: CASSPAGVNEQFF. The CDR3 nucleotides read TGCGCCAGCAGCCCGGCAGGGGTCAATGAGCAGTTCTTC.

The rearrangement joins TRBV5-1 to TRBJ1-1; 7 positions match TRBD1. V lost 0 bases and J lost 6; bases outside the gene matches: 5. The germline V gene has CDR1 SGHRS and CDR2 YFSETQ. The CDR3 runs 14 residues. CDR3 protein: CASSLAGGFAEAFF. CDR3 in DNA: TGCGCCAGCAGCTTGGCAGGGGGTTTCGCTGAAGCTTTCTTT.

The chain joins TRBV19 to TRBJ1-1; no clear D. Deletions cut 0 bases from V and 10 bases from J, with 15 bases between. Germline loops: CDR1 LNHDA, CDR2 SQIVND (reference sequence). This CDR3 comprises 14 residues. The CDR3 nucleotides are TGTGCCAGTAGTATAGATATGGGCAGGTCTCGAGCTTTCTTT. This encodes CASSIDMGRSRAFF.

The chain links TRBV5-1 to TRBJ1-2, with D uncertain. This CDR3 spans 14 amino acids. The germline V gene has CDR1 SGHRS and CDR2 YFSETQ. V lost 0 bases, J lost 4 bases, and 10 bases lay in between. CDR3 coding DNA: TGCGCCAGCAGCTTGGAACCGGGAGCCTATGGCTACACCTTC. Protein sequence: CASSLEPGAYGYTF.

For the CDR3, the DNA is TGTGCCAGCAGCGTAGGAGGCGGGAGGGGATACAATGAGCAGTTCTTC. The encoded protein is CASSVGGGRGYNEQFF. This chain uses TRBV9 with TRBJ2-1; 9 nucleotides align to TRBD2. Per the germline V gene, CDR1 is SGDLS and CDR2 is YYNGEE. The ends lost 0 bases at V and 4 bases at J; junction bases unmatched: 5. This CDR3 contains 16 residues. Full variable domain (remainder filled in from reference TRBV9 and TRBJ2-1): DSGVTQTPKHLITATGQRVTLRCSPRSGDLSVYWYQQSLDQGLQFLIQYYNGEERAKGNILERFSAQQFPDLHSELNLSSLELGDSALYFCASSVGGGRGYNEQFFGPGTRLTVL.

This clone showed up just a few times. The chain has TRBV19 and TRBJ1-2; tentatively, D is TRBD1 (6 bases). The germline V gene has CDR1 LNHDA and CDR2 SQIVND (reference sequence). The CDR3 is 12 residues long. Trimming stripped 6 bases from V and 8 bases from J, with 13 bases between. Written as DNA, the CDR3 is TGTGCCAGTAGGTGGGGGGGCGACGGCTACACCTTC. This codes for CASRWGGDGYTF.

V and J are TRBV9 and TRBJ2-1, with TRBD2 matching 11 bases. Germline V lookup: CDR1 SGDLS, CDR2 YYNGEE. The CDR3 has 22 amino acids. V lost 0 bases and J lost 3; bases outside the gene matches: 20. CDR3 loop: CASSVGPLQLAGVLGDYNEQFF. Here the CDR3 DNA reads TGTGCCAGCAGCGTAGGGCCCCTCCAACTAGCGGGAGTCTTAGGGGACTACAATGAGCAGTTCTTC. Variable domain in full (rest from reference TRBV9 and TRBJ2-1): DSGVTQTPKHLITATGQRVTLRCSPRSGDLSVYWYQQSLDQGLQFLIQYYNGEERAKGNILERFSAQQFPDLHSELNLSSLELGDSALYFCASSVGPLQLAGVLGDYNEQFFGPGTRLTVL.

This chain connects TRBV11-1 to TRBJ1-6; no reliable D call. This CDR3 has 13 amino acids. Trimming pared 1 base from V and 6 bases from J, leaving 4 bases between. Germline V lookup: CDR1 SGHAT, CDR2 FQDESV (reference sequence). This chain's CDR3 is CASSLGANSPLHF. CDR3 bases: TGTGCCAGCAGCTTAGGGGCTAATTCACCCCTCCACTTT.

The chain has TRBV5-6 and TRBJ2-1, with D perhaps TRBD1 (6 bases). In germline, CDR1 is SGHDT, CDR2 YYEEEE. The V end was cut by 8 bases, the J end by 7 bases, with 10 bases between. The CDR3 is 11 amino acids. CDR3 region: CARSTGNEQFF. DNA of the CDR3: TGTGCCAGGAGTACAGGGAATGAGCAGTTCTTC.

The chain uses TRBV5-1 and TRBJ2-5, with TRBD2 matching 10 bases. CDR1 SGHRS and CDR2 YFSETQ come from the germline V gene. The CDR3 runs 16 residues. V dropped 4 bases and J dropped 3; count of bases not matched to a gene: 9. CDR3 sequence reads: CASSPRLAGDEETQYF. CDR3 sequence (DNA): TGCGCCAGCAGCCCCCGACTAGCGGGTGACGAAGAGACCCAGTACTTC.

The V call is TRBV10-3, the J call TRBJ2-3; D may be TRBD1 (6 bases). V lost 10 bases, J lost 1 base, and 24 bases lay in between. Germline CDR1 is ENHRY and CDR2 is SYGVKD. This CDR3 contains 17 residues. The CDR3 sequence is CATKRYRENGGTDTQYF. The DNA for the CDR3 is TGTGCCACCAAGAGGTACAGGGAGAACGGAGGCACAGATACGCAGTATTTT.

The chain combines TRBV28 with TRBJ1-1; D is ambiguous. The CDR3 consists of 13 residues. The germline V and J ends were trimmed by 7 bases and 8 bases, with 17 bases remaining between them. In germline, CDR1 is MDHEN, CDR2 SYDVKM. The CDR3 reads CASTIPPTEEAFF. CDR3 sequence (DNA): TGTGCCAGCACAATTCCCCCCACAGAAGAAGCTTTCTTT.

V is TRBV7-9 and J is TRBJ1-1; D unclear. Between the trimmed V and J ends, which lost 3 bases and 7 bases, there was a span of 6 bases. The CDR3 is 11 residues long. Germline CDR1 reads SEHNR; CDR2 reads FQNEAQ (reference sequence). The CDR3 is CASSLRSEAFF. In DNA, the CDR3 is TGTGCCAGCAGCTTGCGGAGTGAAGCTTTCTTT.

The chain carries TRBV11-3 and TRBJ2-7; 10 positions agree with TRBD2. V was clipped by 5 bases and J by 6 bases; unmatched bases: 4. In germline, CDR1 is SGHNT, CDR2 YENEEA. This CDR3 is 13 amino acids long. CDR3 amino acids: CASSPSGSGEQYF. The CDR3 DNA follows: TGTGCCAGCAGCCCTAGCGGGAGCGGCGAGCAGTACTTC.

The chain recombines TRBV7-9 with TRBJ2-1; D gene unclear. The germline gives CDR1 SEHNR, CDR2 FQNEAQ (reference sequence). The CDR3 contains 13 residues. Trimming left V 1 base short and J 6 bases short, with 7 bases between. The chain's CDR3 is CASSLGYLNEQFF. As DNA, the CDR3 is TGTGCCAGCAGCTTAGGCTACCTCAATGAGCAGTTCTTC.

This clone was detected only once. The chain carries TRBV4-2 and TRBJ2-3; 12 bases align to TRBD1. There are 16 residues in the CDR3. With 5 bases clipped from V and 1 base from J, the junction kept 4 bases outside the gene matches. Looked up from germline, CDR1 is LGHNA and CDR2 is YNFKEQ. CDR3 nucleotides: TGTGCCAGCAGCGCGGGGACAGGGGGCCGCACAGATACGCAGTATTTT. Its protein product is CASSAGTGGRTDTQYF.

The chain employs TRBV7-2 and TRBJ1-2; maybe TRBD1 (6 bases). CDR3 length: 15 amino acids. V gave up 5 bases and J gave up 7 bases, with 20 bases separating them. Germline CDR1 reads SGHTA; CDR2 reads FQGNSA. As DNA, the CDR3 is TGTGCCAGCAGCCAACAGGGACGAAAGGGGGTTGGCTACACCTTC. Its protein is CASSQQGRKGVGYTF.

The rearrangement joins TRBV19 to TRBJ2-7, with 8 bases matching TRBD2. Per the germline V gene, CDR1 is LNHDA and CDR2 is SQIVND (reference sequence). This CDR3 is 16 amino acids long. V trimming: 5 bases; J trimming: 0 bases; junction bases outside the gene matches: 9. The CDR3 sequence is CASSLRLARNSYEQYF. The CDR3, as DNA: TGTGCCAGTAGTCTAAGACTAGCGCGAAACTCCTACGAGCAGTACTTC. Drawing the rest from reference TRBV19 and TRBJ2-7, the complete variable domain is DGGITQSPKYLFRKEGQNVTLSCEQNLNHDAMYWYRQDPGQGLRLIYYSQIVNDFQKGDIAEGYSVSREKKESFPLTVTSAQKNPTAFYLCASSLRLARNSYEQYFGPGTRLTVT.

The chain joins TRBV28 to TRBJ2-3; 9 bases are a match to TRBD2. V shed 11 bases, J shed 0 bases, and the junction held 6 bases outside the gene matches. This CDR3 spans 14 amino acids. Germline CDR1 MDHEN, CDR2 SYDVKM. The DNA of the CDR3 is TGTGCCCGGGCGGGAGGGGGCAGCACAGATACGCAGTATTTT. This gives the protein CARAGGGSTDTQYF.

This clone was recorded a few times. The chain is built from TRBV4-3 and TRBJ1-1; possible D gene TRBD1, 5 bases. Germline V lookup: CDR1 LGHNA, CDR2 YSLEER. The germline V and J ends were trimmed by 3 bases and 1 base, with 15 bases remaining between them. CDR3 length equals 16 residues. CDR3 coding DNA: TGCGCCAGCAGCCAGGTAGCAGGGTTGGCGAACACTGAAGCTTTCTTT. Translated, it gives CASSQVAGLANTEAFF.

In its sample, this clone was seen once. The CDR3 sequence is CASSSVGGGSIYGYTF. The CDR3 DNA reads TGTGCCAGCAGTAGCGTAGGGGGCGGTTCTATCTATGGCTACACCTTC. The chain is built from TRBV28 and TRBJ1-2, with TRBD1 matching 7 bases. After removal of 5 bases from V and 4 bases from J, the junction contained 13 bases not matched to a gene. Per the germline V gene, CDR1 is MDHEN and CDR2 is SYDVKM. This CDR3 spans 16 amino acids.

The DNA for the CDR3 is TGTGCCAGCAGTTCGGGGGGGCGGTTGGGCACAGATACGCAGTATTTT. Its translation: CASSSGGRLGTDTQYF. The chain uses TRBV27 and TRBJ2-3; 8 bases fit TRBD2. The CDR3 consists of 16 residues. V was clipped by 4 bases and J by 1 base; unmatched bases: 7. Germline V lookup: CDR1 MNHEY, CDR2 SMNVEV (reference sequence).